Listed below are T cell receptor beta chains from one sample, sequenced in a study of blood T cell repertoires in COVID-19. Sequenced by immunoSEQ multiplex PCR; TCRdb stores in-frame clones only, minus some. In the table there are 150,000 to 200,000 clones, 86% of which are singletons. The sample consisted of peripheral blood. The source is a man over 45 with active or convalescent COVID-19. Both conserved end residues are part of each CDR3. D genes are given only for firm matches. Size is omitted from some rows. Given values are once, few, many or a class for expanded clones.

TRBV27	.	once	TRBJ1-1	TGTGCCAGCAGTATGGGACAAGTCACTGAAGCTTTCTTT	CASSMGQVTEAFF
TRBV7-2	TRBD1	.	TRBJ2-1	TGTGCCAGCAGCTTAACAGGGGGATCCTACAATGAGCAGTTCTTC	CASSLTGGSYNEQFF
TRBV7-2	TRBD2	.	TRBJ2-5	TGTGCCAGCAGCTTAGTTAGCGGGGGGGTTGGGGAGACCCAGTACTTC	CASSLVSGGVGETQYF
TRBV13	.	few	TRBJ1-2	TGTGCCAGCAGCTCCCGGGGAGAGGGCTACACCTTC	CASSSRGEGYTF
TRBV6-6	TRBD2	.	TRBJ2-7	TGTGCCAGCAGTCTCCAAGGGACTAGCGTCGAGCAGTACTTC	CASSLQGTSVEQYF
TRBV7-9	TRBD1	few	TRBJ1-4	TGTGCCAGCAGCCCGGACAGGGTGGGGGATGAAAAACTGTTTTTT	CASSPDRVGDEKLFF
TRBV2	TRBD2	.	TRBJ2-7	TGTGCCAGCAGCCCCCGGACTAGCGGGCTGTACGAGCAGTACTTC	CASSPRTSGLYEQYF
TRBV27	.	.	TRBJ2-1	TGTGCCAGCAATTCTGCTGCGTGGGGAGGTATTCATGAGCAGTTCTTC	CASNSAAWGGIHEQFF
TRBV2	.	many	TRBJ1-5	TGTGCCAGTCACTGGGGGGGCAAACAGCCCCAGCATTTT	CASHWGGKQPQHF
TRBV6-1	TRBD2	few	TRBJ2-1	TGTGCCAGCAGTGAAGGTGCTAGCGGGATAAGCAATGAGCAGTTCTTC	CASSEGASGISNEQFF
TRBV5-1	TRBD2	.	TRBJ2-3	TGCGCCAGCAGCTTGGTCCCCCTAGCGGGGGGACACACAGATACGCAGTATTTT	CASSLVPLAGGHTDTQYF
TRBV24-1	TRBD1	.	TRBJ1-5	TGTGCCACCCGTAAGGGACAGGGGTTACTCGATAGCAATCAGCCCCAGCATTTT	CATRKGQGLLDSNQPQHF
TRBV6-6	.	few	TRBJ2-7	TGTGCCAGCAGCCCCACAGGTGACGAGCAGTACTTC	CASSPTGDEQYF
TRBV19	.	.	TRBJ1-1	TGTGCCAGTAGTATTGGGGGCAGGGACACTGAAGCTTTCTTT	CASSIGGRDTEAFF
TRBV5-1	.	.	TRBJ1-6	TGCGCCAGCAGGGGCACGGAGGCGGGCTATAATTCACCCCTCCACTTT	CASRGTEAGYNSPLHF
TRBV27	.	.	TRBJ1-2	TGTGCCAGCAGTTTATCGTGGGCGGAGGAATACGGCTACACCTTC	CASSLSWAEEYGYTF
TRBV6-5	.	.	TRBJ2-2	TGTGCCAGCAGACAGTTATCCGGGGAGCTGTTTTTT	CASRQLSGELFF
TRBV19	TRBD1	.	TRBJ1-4	TGTGCCAGTAGTATAATCAGGGGGCAGGGTGAAAAACTGTTTTTT	CASSIIRGQGEKLFF
TRBV5-5	.	.	TRBJ1-4	TGTGCCAGCAGCTTGGCCGCTTTTGACAGTCGGTTTGAAAAACTGTTTTTT	CASSLAAFDSRFEKLFF
TRBV15	TRBD2	.	TRBJ2-3	TGTGCCACCAGCAGGCGGGGGGGCACAGATACGCAGTATTTT	CATSRRGGTDTQYF
TRBV30	.	.	TRBJ2-3	TGTGCCTGGAGTGTGCCGCCCCCAGGGATGCCAGATACGCAGTATTTT	CAWSVPPPGMPDTQYF
TRBV2	TRBD1	.	TRBJ1-5	TGTGCCAGCAGTTCGGACAGGGCCCAGGGGCCCCAGCATTTT	CASSSDRAQGPQHF
TRBV15	TRBD2	.	TRBJ2-7	TGTGCCACCAGCGCCGCCGGGACTAGCGCGGCCTACGAGCAGTACTTC	CATSAAGTSAAYEQYF
TRBV6-1	.	.	TRBJ1-5	TGTGCCAGCAGTGAATGGCGCAATCAGCCCCAGCATTTT	CASSEWRNQPQHF
TRBV18	TRBD2	once	TRBJ2-1	TGTGCCAGCCGGACCCTTCCCCTAGCGGGAGGGCCGAGGTACAATGAGCAGTTCTTC	CASRTLPLAGGPRYNEQFF
TRBV7-2	TRBD2	.	TRBJ2-1	TGTGCCAGCAGCCCAACCGGGACTAGCGGACAATCCTACAATGAGCAGTTCTTC	CASSPTGTSGQSYNEQFF
TRBV9	TRBD2	.	TRBJ2-5	TGTGCCAGCAGCGCCGGCGGAGCGGGAGGGCGAGAGACCCAGTACTTC	CASSAGGAGGRETQYF
TRBV29-1	.	.	TRBJ1-5	TGCAGCGGACAAGAAGATAGCAATCAGCCCCAGCATTTT	CSGQEDSNQPQHF
TRBV11-3	.	once	TRBJ1-1	TGTGCCAGCAGCTTAGGGGAGGGCACTGAAGCTTTCTTT	CASSLGEGTEAFF
TRBV6-5	.	.	TRBJ1-1	TGTGCCAGCAGTTACATAAGTCGGGGGAACACTGAAGCTTTCTTT	CASSYISRGNTEAFF
TRBV12-5	TRBD1	few	TRBJ2-3	TGTGCTAGTGGTTGGGGGGACAGGGTCCCAGATACGCAGTATTTT	CASGWGDRVPDTQYF